The clone carrying this TCR beta chain was observed a single time. What it binds is unknown. The PCR was carried out with 60 Vbeta primers and 13 Jbeta primers. TCRdb's table, derived via immunoSEQ multiplex PCR, lists solely in-frame clones and lacks some. The sample holds approximately 130,000 clones, more than 60% seen once. This specimen comes from a study of cytomegalovirus exposure and HLA in healthy donors. On the study more broadly: Among 398 genotyped donors, more than 65% fell in the Caucasian-associated ancestry cluster.

Notes on the study in general: The authors enumerated over 150 TCR beta chains as linked to cytomegalovirus.

This CDR3 has 14 residues. V lost 4 bases and J 5 bases, leaving 17 bases between the germline ends. Germline CDR1 reads SQVTM; CDR2 reads ANQGSEA. The TCR sequence derives from a woman aged 40 to 50 in good health and CMV-seronegative. Sequencing used PBMCs. The genes are TRBV29-1 and TRBJ2-5; possible D gene TRBD1, 6 bases. DNA of the CDR3: TGCAGCGTTGCCGGGACGAAGGGGGATGAGACCCAGTACTTC. Translation gives CSVAGTKGDETQYF.